This TCR beta chain appears in the sequencing data of a study of T-cell reconstitution after alpha-beta-depleted transplantation in children. With respect to this clonotype: Its cognate antigen is unknown. This may stem from a read error, because a much larger clone lies one nucleotide away.

General study findings and limits: One year post-transplant, T-cell counts and diversity were largely derived from T cells produced anew.

Trimming took 3 bases from V and 4 from J, leaving 9 bases between them. Germline values: CDR1 DFQATT, CDR2 SNEGSKA (reference sequence). The CDR3 is made up of 12 amino acids. As it was prepared, the TCRbeta library received unique molecular identifiers. In TCRdb, the PCR reads were re-called with MiXCR into one record per CDR3 protein. This table has approximately 300,000 distinct CDR3 sequences, approximately 10% appearing once. This specimen consisted of peripheral blood, obtained 180 days after TCRalphabeta/CD19-depleted stem cell transplant. The genes are TRBV20-1 and TRBJ1-2; possibly TRBD1 for D (6 bases). The receptor's source is a male patient under 10 years old who had a stem cell transplant for chronic granulomatous disease, so the T cells may come from the graft donor. CDR3 sequence (DNA): TGCAGTGCTAGTAAGGGGGGCTATGGCTACACCTTC. Its protein product is CSASKGGYGYTF.